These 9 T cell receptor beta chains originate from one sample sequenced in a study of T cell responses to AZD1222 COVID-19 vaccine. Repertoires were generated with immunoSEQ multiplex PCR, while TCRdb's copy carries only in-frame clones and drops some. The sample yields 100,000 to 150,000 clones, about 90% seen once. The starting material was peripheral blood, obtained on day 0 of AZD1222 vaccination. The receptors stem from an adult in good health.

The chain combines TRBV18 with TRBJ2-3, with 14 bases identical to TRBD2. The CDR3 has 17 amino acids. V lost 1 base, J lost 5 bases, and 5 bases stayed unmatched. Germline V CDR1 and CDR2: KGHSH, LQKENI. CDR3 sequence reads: CASSPRQGLAGGDTQYF. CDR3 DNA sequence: TGTGCCAGCTCACCACGACAAGGACTAGCGGGGGGAGATACGCAGTATTTT.

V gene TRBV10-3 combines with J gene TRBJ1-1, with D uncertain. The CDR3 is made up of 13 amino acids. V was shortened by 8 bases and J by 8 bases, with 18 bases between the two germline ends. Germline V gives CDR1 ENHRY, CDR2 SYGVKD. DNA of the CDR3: TGTGCCATCTCTTCGGACCGGGAAGGCGAAGCTTTCTTT. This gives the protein CAISSDREGEAFF.

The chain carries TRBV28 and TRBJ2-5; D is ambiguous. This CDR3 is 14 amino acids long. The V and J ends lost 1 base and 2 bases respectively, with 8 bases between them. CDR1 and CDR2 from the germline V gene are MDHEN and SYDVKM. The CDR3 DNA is TGTGCCAGCAGTTTATTTGCGACTCAAGAGACCCAGTACTTC. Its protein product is CASSLFATQETQYF. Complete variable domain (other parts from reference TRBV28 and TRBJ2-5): DVKVTQSSRYLVKRTGEKVFLECVQDMDHENMFWYRQDPGLGLRLIYFSYDVKMKEKGDIPEGYSVSREKKERFSLILESASTNQTSMYLCASSLFATQETQYFGPGTRLLVL.

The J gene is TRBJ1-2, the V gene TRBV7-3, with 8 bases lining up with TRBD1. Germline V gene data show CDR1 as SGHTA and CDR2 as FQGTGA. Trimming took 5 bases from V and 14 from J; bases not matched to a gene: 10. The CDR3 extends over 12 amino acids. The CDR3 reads CASSPGQGEETF. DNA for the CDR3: TGTGCCAGCAGCCCCGGACAGGGAGAGGAAACCTTC.

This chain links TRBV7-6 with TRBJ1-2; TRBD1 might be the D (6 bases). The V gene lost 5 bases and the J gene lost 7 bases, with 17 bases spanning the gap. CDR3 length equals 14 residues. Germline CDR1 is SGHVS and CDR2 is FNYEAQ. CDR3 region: CASSPYGGAGGYTF. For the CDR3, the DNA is TGTGCCAGCAGCCCTTATGGGGGGGCGGGTGGCTACACCTTC.

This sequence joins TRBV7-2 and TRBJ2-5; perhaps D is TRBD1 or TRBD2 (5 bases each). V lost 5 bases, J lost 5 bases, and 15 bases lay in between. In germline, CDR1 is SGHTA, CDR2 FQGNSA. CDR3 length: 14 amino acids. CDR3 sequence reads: CASSPDWGSETQYF. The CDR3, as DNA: TGTGCCAGCAGCCCCGACTGGGGGTCGGAGACCCAGTACTTC.

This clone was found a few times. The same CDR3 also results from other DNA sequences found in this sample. DNA of the CDR3: TGTGCCAGCAGCTCTGGTCAGGCTGGCAATCAGCCCCAGCATTTT. As protein: CASSSGQAGNQPQHF. V is TRBV2 and J is TRBJ1-5; D gene ambiguous. The length of the CDR3 is 15 residues. From germline, CDR1 is SNHLY and CDR2 FYNNEI. V lost 6 bases and J lost 2, with 14 bases in between.

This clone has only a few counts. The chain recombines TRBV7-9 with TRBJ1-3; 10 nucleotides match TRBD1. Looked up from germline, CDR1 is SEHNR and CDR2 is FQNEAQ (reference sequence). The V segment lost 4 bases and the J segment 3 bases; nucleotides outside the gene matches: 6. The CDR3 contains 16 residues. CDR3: CASSSTGGASGNTIYF. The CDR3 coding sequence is TGTGCCAGCAGCTCGACAGGGGGCGCAAGTGGAAACACCATATATTTT.

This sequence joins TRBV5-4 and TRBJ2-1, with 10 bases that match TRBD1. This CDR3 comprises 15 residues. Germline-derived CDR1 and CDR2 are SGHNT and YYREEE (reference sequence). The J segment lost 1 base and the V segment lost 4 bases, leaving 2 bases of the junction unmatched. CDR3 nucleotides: TGTGCCAGCAGCCGGGACAGGGGATCCTACAATGAGCAGTTCTTC. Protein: CASSRDRGSYNEQFF.